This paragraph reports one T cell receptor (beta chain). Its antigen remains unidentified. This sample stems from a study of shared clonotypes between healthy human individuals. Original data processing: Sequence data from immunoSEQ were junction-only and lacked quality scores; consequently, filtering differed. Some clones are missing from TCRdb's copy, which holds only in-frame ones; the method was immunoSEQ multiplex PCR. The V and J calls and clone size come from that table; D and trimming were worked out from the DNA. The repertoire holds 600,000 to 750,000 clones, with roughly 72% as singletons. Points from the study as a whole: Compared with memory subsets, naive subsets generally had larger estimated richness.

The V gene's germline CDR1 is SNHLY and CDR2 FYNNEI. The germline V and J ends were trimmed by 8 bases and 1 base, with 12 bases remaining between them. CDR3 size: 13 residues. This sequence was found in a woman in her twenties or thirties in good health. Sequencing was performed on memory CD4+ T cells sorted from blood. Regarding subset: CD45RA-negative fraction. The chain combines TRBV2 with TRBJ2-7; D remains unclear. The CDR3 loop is CASENYQSYEQYF. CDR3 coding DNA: TGTGCCAGCGAGAACTACCAGTCCTACGAGCAGTACTTC. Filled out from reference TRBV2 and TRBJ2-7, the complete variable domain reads EPEVTQTPSHQVTQMGQEVILRCVPISNHLYFYWYRQILGQKVEFLVSFYNNEISEKSEIFDDQFSVERPDGSNFTLKIRSTKLEDSAMYFCASENYQSYEQYFGPGTRLTVT.